Following are 27 T cell receptor beta chains from one sample sequenced in a study of cytomegalovirus exposure and HLA in healthy donors (dated by TCRdb to between 2016 and 2019). The receptor library was made with the immunoSEQ multiplex PCR assay. The source is immuneACCESS, and TCRdb retained only in-frame sequences with V and J called. Part of the clones is not carried over; for the studies checked, unresolved V genes explain less than half of this, and the remainder is unexplained. The sample data list 200,000 to 250,000 clones, and 80% to 85% of these were observed just once. The ten largest clones represent around an eighth of the sample. What was sequenced was PBMCs. These receptors all stem from a woman in her 30s in good health and CMV-seropositive.

The genes are TRBV7-6 and TRBJ1-2, with TRBD1 identical over 8 bases. Trimming took 4 bases from V and 3 from J; bases not matched to a gene: 4. Germline assignment: CDR1 SGHVS and CDR2 FNYEAQ. CDR3 size: 14 residues. CDR3 sequence reads: CASSSGGSYYGYTF. The CDR3 DNA follows: TGTGCCAGCAGCTCAGGGGGCTCATACTATGGCTACACCTTC.

This clone was recorded a few times. The chain links TRBV27 to TRBJ1-1; perhaps TRBD1 as D (5 bases). This CDR3 has 15 residues. Looked up from germline, CDR1 is MNHEY and CDR2 is SMNVEV (reference sequence). Trimming removed 4 bases at V and 0 bases at J, with 12 bases between. CDR3: CASSSPGTVNTEAFF. CDR3 bases: TGTGCCAGCAGTTCCCCAGGGACGGTGAACACTGAAGCTTTCTTT.

The chain employs TRBV10-3 and TRBJ2-7; D unresolved. Germline loops: CDR1 ENHRY, CDR2 SYGVKD. The V gene lost 2 bases and the J gene lost 6 bases, with 11 bases spanning the gap. This CDR3 region has 13 residues. CDR3 DNA: TGTGCCATCAGTGAGAAGGTTCATGTCGAGCAGTACTTC. Protein product: CAISEKVHVEQYF.

The CDR3 sequence: CASSQDTRRVDEQFF. The CDR3 nucleotides read TGCGCCAGCAGCCAAGATACCCGCAGGGTCGATGAGCAGTTCTTC. The V and J genes are TRBV4-1 and TRBJ2-1, with TRBD1 as a possible D gene (5 bases). Germline V lookup: CDR1 MGHRA, CDR2 YSYEKL. The CDR3 has 15 residues. Trimming pared 0 bases from V and 8 bases from J, leaving 14 bases between.

J is TRBJ2-7 and V is TRBV19, with 9 bases aligning to TRBD2. The CDR3 contains 13 residues. Germline CDR1 and CDR2: LNHDA and SQIVND (reference sequence). V shed 8 bases and J 4 bases; nucleotides not matched to a gene: 6. The CDR3 reads CASQLREGYEQYF. In DNA, the CDR3 is TGTGCCAGTCAGTTGCGGGAGGGGTACGAGCAGTACTTC.

This sequence joins TRBV7-8 and TRBJ2-7; D is unresolved. CDR3 size: 12 residues. Trimming removed 4 bases from V and 0 bases from J, with 4 bases in between. Germline V CDR1 and CDR2: SGHVS, FQNEAQ. As DNA, the CDR3 is TGTGCCAGCAGCTCTCTCTCCTACGAGCAGTACTTC. It encodes CASSSLSYEQYF. Together with reference TRBV7-8 and TRBJ2-7, the CDR3 gives the full variable domain: GAGVSQSPRYKVAKRGQDVALRCDPISGHVSLFWYQQALGQGPEFLTYFQNEAQLDKSGLPSDRFFAERPEGSVSTLKIQRTQQEDSAVYLCASSSLSYEQYFGPGTRLTVT.

The rearrangement joins TRBV7-2 to TRBJ2-3; either TRBD1 or TRBD2 may supply D (6 bases each). The germline V gene encodes CDR1 SGHTA and CDR2 FQGNSA. The ends were cut back, 2 bases at V and 3 bases at J, with 15 bases in the middle. The CDR3 is 16 residues long. CDR3 loop: CASSLKGGIVTDTQYF. For the CDR3, the DNA is TGTGCCAGCAGCTTAAAGGGGGGTATAGTGACAGATACGCAGTATTTT. Together with reference TRBV7-2 and TRBJ2-3, the CDR3 gives the full variable domain: GAGVSQSPSNKVTEKGKDVELRCDPISGHTALYWYRQSLGQGLEFLIYFQGNSAPDKSGLPSDRFSAERTGGSVSTLTIQRTQQEDSAVYLCASSLKGGIVTDTQYFGPGTRLTVL.

This chain links TRBV6-4 with TRBJ2-1; D tentatively reads TRBD1 or TRBD2 (5 bases each). Germline V gene sequence: CDR1 MRHNA, CDR2 SNTAGT. V lost 6 bases and J 0 bases, leaving 27 bases between the germline ends. This CDR3 has 20 amino acids. The CDR3 sequence is CASRNFSLNRDPSSYNEQFF. The CDR3 DNA reads TGTGCCAGCAGAAACTTTTCCTTAAATCGGGACCCGAGCTCCTACAATGAGCAGTTCTTC.

The sample holds one count of this clone. This chain links TRBV29-1 with TRBJ1-3; D remains ambiguous. Germline V gene sequence: CDR1 SQVTM, CDR2 ANQGSEA. This CDR3 contains 14 residues. With 4 bases removed from V and 0 bases from J, the gap between germline ends came to 10 bases. Written as DNA, the CDR3 is TGCAGCGTTGTCGGCCTCAGCTCTGGAAACACCATATATTTT. Translated, it gives CSVVGLSSGNTIYF.

V gene TRBV2 combines with J gene TRBJ1-2; tentatively, D is TRBD1 (5 bases). Germline V lookup: CDR1 SNHLY, CDR2 FYNNEI. V was shortened by 9 bases and J by 5 bases, with 10 bases between the two germline ends. This CDR3 is 11 amino acids long. The CDR3 DNA reads TGTGCCAGGGGGGGAGGATATGGCTACACCTTC. This encodes CARGGGYGYTF.

The chain recombines TRBV10-3 with TRBJ1-2, with no clear D. Germline assignment: CDR1 ENHRY and CDR2 SYGVKD. V was clipped by 3 bases and J by 9 bases, with 8 bases between them. The CDR3 totals 11 residues. Written as DNA, the CDR3 is TGTGCCATCAGTGATCAGGCGAGCTACACCTTC. Its protein product is CAISDQASYTF.

The chain carries TRBV5-1 and TRBJ2-5; 7 positions agree with TRBD1. CDR3 length: 14 amino acids. Germline V gene sequence: CDR1 SGHRS, CDR2 YFSETQ. The V and J ends lost 3 bases and 1 base, in that order; junction bases with no gene match: 3. The CDR3 here is CASSYGTVQETQYF. The CDR3 DNA reads as TGCGCCAGCAGCTACGGGACAGTCCAAGAGACCCAGTACTTC.

The V gene is TRBV9, the J gene TRBJ2-1, with D unresolved. The CDR3 runs to 11 residues. The V and J ends lost 3 bases and 9 bases respectively, with 7 bases between them. Germline CDR1 SGDLS, CDR2 YYNGEE. For the CDR3, the DNA is TGTGCCAGCAGCGCTGGGTTTGAGCAGTTCTTC. Translating it yields CASSAGFEQFF.

This chain links TRBV19 with TRBJ2-1; the match to TRBD2 covers 14 bases. V lost 9 bases to trimming and J lost 7 bases; unmatched junction nucleotides: 14. CDR1 is LNHDA, CDR2 SQIVND, per germline (reference sequence). This CDR3 has 17 amino acids. This chain's CDR3 is CASEGLAGVTTRNEQFF. CDR3 sequence (DNA): TGTGCCAGCGAGGGACTAGCGGGAGTAACGACTAGGAATGAGCAGTTCTTC.

The chain uses TRBV29-1 and TRBJ2-7; D unresolved. Germline lookup yields CDR1 SQVTM and CDR2 ANQGSEA. V was shortened by 5 bases and J by 5 bases, with 10 bases between the two germline ends. The CDR3 sequence is 11 residues long. As DNA, the CDR3 is TGCAGCGTTAGTATCGGCCACGAGCAGTACTTC. It yields the protein CSVSIGHEQYF.

This clone was recorded once. This chain links TRBV6-5 with TRBJ1-1; D not resolved. The CDR3 has 12 amino acids. The V gene's germline CDR1 is MNHEY and CDR2 SVGAGI. With 6 bases removed from V and 5 bases from J, the gap between germline ends came to 10 bases. CDR3 bases: TGTGCCAGCAGCGGACTGAGAACTGAAGCTTTCTTT. It specifies CASSGLRTEAFF.

This clone has just a few counts. The chain employs TRBV6-1 and TRBJ1-2; tentatively, D is TRBD1 (5 bases). This CDR3 has 13 amino acids. The germline V gene has CDR1 MNHNS and CDR2 SASEGT. V dropped 6 bases and J dropped 7 bases, with 15 bases sitting between them. CDR3 DNA sequence: TGTGCCAGCAGGGGGCCTTTGGATAGTGGCTACACCTTC. Amino acids: CASRGPLDSGYTF.

The V call is TRBV5-6, the J call TRBJ2-3, with 9 bases aligning to TRBD2. The germline V gene has CDR1 SGHDT and CDR2 YYEEEE. CDR3 length: 15 residues. The V gene end was trimmed by 2 bases and the J gene end by 2 bases; junction bases not matched to a gene: 3. CDR3 residues: CASSLPSGNTDTQYF. For the CDR3, the DNA is TGTGCCAGCAGCTTACCTAGCGGGAACACAGATACGCAGTATTTT.

The chain has TRBV5-1 and TRBJ1-3, with D possibly TRBD1 on 5 matching bases. The V gene's germline CDR1 is SGHRS and CDR2 YFSETQ. The V end lost 1 base, the J end lost 0 bases, and 11 bases lay between the germline ends. CDR3 size: 16 residues. The CDR3 loop reads CASSLPGSYSGNTIYF. The CDR3 DNA follows: TGCGCCAGCAGCTTGCCAGGGTCATACTCTGGAAACACCATATATTTT.

The V call is TRBV27, the J call TRBJ2-7; weak D call: TRBD1 (6 bases). The CDR3 has 12 residues. Germline CDR1 and CDR2: MNHEY and SMNVEV (reference sequence). V was trimmed by 5 bases and J by 10 bases, leaving 15 bases between them. The CDR3 loop reads CASSRDTVYQYF. The CDR3 DNA reads as TGTGCCAGCAGTCGGGACACGGTTTATCAGTACTTC.

The rearrangement uses TRBV4-1 and TRBJ2-5; 11 positions match TRBD2. The CDR3 loop spans 15 amino acids. The V segment lost 0 bases and the J segment 5 bases; nucleotides outside the gene matches: 2. Germline CDR1 is MGHRA and CDR2 is YSYEKL. The CDR3 DNA reads TGCGCCAGCAGCCAAGACTTAGCGGGAGGGGAGACCCAGTACTTC. Translation: CASSQDLAGGETQYF.

The genes are TRBV6-1 and TRBJ2-7; no firm D call. V lost 10 bases and J 0 bases, leaving 16 bases between the germline ends. This CDR3 spans 14 amino acids. Germline V gene sequence: CDR1 MNHNS, CDR2 SASEGT. The CDR3 DNA reads TGTGCCACTGTTAGTGGAGCCAGCTCCTACGAGCAGTACTTC. Its translation is CATVSGASSYEQYF.

V usage is TRBV6-5 and J usage is TRBJ1-3; tentatively, D is TRBD1 (6 bases). CDR1 and CDR2 (germline): MNHEY, SVGAGI. V lost 6 bases and J 0 bases, leaving 9 bases between the germline ends. The CDR3 runs to 14 residues. DNA for the CDR3: TGTGCCAGCAGGGACAGCTTCTCTGGAAACACCATATATTTT. Its translation is CASRDSFSGNTIYF.

This clone was seen once. The chain links TRBV30 to TRBJ2-1; 12 bases match TRBD2. CDR3 size: 15 residues. Looked up from germline, CDR1 is GTSNPN and CDR2 is SVGIG (reference sequence). V was pared by 4 bases and J by 8 bases, with 9 bases of the junction left unmatched. The CDR3 nucleotides are TGTGCCTGGAAAAACGTGACTAGCGGGAGCTATGAGCAGTTCTTC. This sequence encodes CAWKNVTSGSYEQFF.

V usage is TRBV27 and J usage is TRBJ1-1; TRBD1 matches 8 bases. V gave up 6 bases and J gave up 4 bases; unmatched junction bases: 7. The CDR3 contains 14 residues. Germline CDR1 and CDR2: MNHEY and SMNVEV (reference sequence). The CDR3 region has the DNA TGTGCCAGCAGCCTCAGGGGGCTGTTCACTGAAGCTTTCTTT. Translation: CASSLRGLFTEAFF.

This chain connects TRBV6-5 to TRBJ2-7; D is unresolved. V dropped 7 bases and J dropped 2 bases, with 12 bases sitting between them. Germline V gives CDR1 MNHEY, CDR2 SVGAGI. This CDR3 region has 13 residues. The CDR3, as DNA: TGTGCCAGCACTATCACACCAGCCTACGAGCAGTACTTC. This translates into CASTITPAYEQYF.

The chain employs TRBV5-4 and TRBJ2-5; D unclear. Germline values: CDR1 SGHNT, CDR2 YYREEE (reference sequence). The germline V and J ends were trimmed by 4 bases and 4 bases, with 14 bases remaining between them. The CDR3 runs 14 residues. The CDR3 coding sequence is TGTGCCAGCAGCCTTGACCCCGGTAGAGAGACCCAGTACTTC. Translating it yields CASSLDPGRETQYF.